The rows below give T cell receptor beta chains drawn from one sample of a study of regulatory T cells in long-lasting Graves disease. Each CDR3 protein gets one entry after TCRdb re-called the multiplex PCR reads with MiXCR. The sample records 600,000 to 850,000 distinct CDR3 sequences, 25% to 30% being singletons. This sample comprised peripheral blood mononuclear cells (PBMCs), obtained when the disease was refractory, from a patient treated with antithyroid drugs. These receptors were collected from a female donor with Graves disease. CDR3s include the opening cysteine and the closing phenylalanine or tryptophan. A D gene is named only where the DNA matches it firmly. Not all rows give a size; the values are once, few, many and, for expanded clones, a class.

v_call: TRBV28; d_call: NA; clone_size: few; j_call: TRBJ2-7; cdr3_aa: CASSPSQGNEQYF; cdr3_nt: TGTGCCAGCAGTCCCTCGCAGGGGAACGAGCAGTACTTC
v_call: TRBV5-1; d_call: NA; clone_size: few; j_call: TRBJ2-7; cdr3_aa: CASSFHSDKPSYEQYF; cdr3_nt: TGCGCCAGCAGCTTCCATTCGGACAAACCTTCCTACGAGCAGTACTTC
v_call: TRBV6-2/TRBV6-3; d_call: TRBD1; clone_size: many; j_call: TRBJ1-2; cdr3_aa: CASSDFGTGHGYTF; cdr3_nt: TGTGCCAGCAGTGACTTTGGGACAGGGCATGGCTACACCTTC
v_call: TRBV3-1; d_call: NA; clone_size: NA; j_call: TRBJ2-1; cdr3_aa: CASGSLNEQFF; cdr3_nt: TGTGCCAGCGGATCACTAAATGAGCAGTTCTTC
v_call: TRBV12-3/TRBV12-4; d_call: TRBD1; clone_size: NA; j_call: TRBJ2-7; cdr3_aa: CASSSPRSGTGSYEQYF; cdr3_nt: TGTGCCAGCAGTTCCCCTCGCTCCGGGACAGGGTCCTACGAGCAGTACTTC
v_call: TRBV2; d_call: NA; clone_size: many; j_call: TRBJ1-1; cdr3_aa: CASSEDRGFLNTEAFF; cdr3_nt: TGTGCCAGCAGTGAAGATCGGGGATTCCTGAACACTGAAGCTTTCTTT
v_call: TRBV19; d_call: NA; clone_size: NA; j_call: TRBJ2-7; cdr3_aa: CASMTASYEQYF; cdr3_nt: TGTGCCAGTATGACAGCCTCCTACGAGCAGTACTTC
v_call: TRBV30; d_call: NA; clone_size: few; j_call: TRBJ1-2; cdr3_aa: CAWNGGFYGYTF; cdr3_nt: TGTGCCTGGAACGGGGGTTTCTATGGCTACACCTTC
v_call: TRBV5-1; d_call: NA; clone_size: NA; j_call: TRBJ1-1; cdr3_aa: CASSFDSPGETYTEAFF; cdr3_nt: TGCGCCAGCAGCTTTGATTCGCCGGGCGAGACTTACACTGAAGCTTTCTTT
v_call: TRBV6-1; d_call: NA; clone_size: NA; j_call: TRBJ1-2; cdr3_aa: CASRESGRYYGYTF; cdr3_nt: TGTGCCAGCAGAGAAAGTGGCAGGTACTATGGCTACACCTTC
v_call: TRBV7-9; d_call: NA; clone_size: few; j_call: TRBJ1-4; cdr3_aa: CASSQGRGVNEKLFF; cdr3_nt: TGTGCCAGCAGCCAAGGCAGGGGCGTTAATGAAAAACTGTTTTTT
v_call: TRBV10-2; d_call: TRBD2; clone_size: NA; j_call: TRBJ2-7; cdr3_aa: CASRAGGPHEQYF; cdr3_nt: TGCGCCAGCAGGGCGGGAGGGCCCCACGAGCAGTACTTC
v_call: TRBV4-1; d_call: NA; clone_size: few; j_call: TRBJ1-2; cdr3_aa: CASSQVGARGYGYTF; cdr3_nt: TGCGCCAGCAGCCAAGTGGGGGCCAGAGGATACGGCTACACCTTC
v_call: TRBV12-3/TRBV12-4; d_call: TRBD1; clone_size: few; j_call: TRBJ1-6; cdr3_aa: CASSSGTGHSPLHF; cdr3_nt: TGTGCCAGCAGCTCCGGGACAGGGCACTCACCCCTCCACTTT
v_call: TRBV5-1; d_call: TRBD1; clone_size: NA; j_call: TRBJ2-7; cdr3_aa: CASSKTGQGRYEQYF; cdr3_nt: TGCGCCAGCAGTAAAACGGGACAGGGACGATACGAGCAGTACTTC
v_call: TRBV4-1; d_call: TRBD2; clone_size: NA; j_call: TRBJ2-7; cdr3_aa: CASSQAGTSGTYEQYF; cdr3_nt: TGCGCCAGCAGCCAGGCGGGGACTAGCGGAACCTACGAGCAGTACTTC
v_call: TRBV6-1; d_call: TRBD2; clone_size: NA; j_call: TRBJ2-2; cdr3_aa: CASKGGSYTGELFF; cdr3_nt: TGTGCCAGCAAGGGCGGGAGTTACACCGGGGAGCTGTTTTTT
v_call: TRBV7-2; d_call: TRBD2; clone_size: NA; j_call: TRBJ2-3; cdr3_aa: CASSFKRECNNTQYF; cdr3_nt: TGTGCCAGCAGCTTTAAGCGGGAGTGTAATAATACGCAGTATTTT
v_call: TRBV19; d_call: NA; clone_size: NA; j_call: TRBJ1-2; cdr3_aa: CATEGSAIAGYGYTF; cdr3_nt: TGTGCCACTGAGGGATCGGCTATTGCCGGCTATGGCTACACCTTC
v_call: TRBV7-9; d_call: TRBD2; clone_size: NA; j_call: TRBJ2-7; cdr3_aa: CASSFTSGDSYEQYF; cdr3_nt: TGTGCCAGCAGCTTCACTAGCGGGGATTCCTACGAGCAGTACTTC
v_call: TRBV5-1; d_call: TRBD1; clone_size: few; j_call: TRBJ1-1; cdr3_aa: CASSLDRGQPNTEAFF; cdr3_nt: TGCGCCAGCAGCTTGGACCGGGGACAGCCGAACACTGAAGCTTTCTTT
v_call: TRBV7-8; d_call: NA; clone_size: few; j_call: TRBJ1-5; cdr3_aa: CASGAGHQPQHF; cdr3_nt: TGTGCCAGCGGGGCAGGGCACCAGCCCCAGCATTTT
v_call: TRBV4-2; d_call: TRBD1; clone_size: NA; j_call: TRBJ1-5; cdr3_aa: CASSPDRAFVGSQPQHF; cdr3_nt: TGTGCCAGCAGCCCCGACAGGGCCTTCGTAGGTAGTCAGCCCCAGCATTTT
v_call: TRBV19; d_call: NA; clone_size: NA; j_call: TRBJ1-3; cdr3_aa: CATRIDFGTGNTIYF; cdr3_nt: TGTGCCACCCGTATTGATTTCGGGACTGGAAACACCATATATTTT